A single T cell receptor (beta chain) is shown here with its context. Its specificity is unknown. The data stem from a study of CD8 T cells in ankylosing spondylitis. Whole-study results and caveats: There was a TCR beta motif, made of fewer than 10 highly homologous variants, that appeared characteristic of ankylosing spondylitis blood.

TCRdb used MiXCR to reprocess the 5' RACE reads, holding one entry per CDR3 protein. Of about 450,000 distinct CDR3 sequences listed, roughly 26% are singletons. Material: blood, either unsorted or a sorted T cell fraction (not recorded which). This clonotype originated in a male donor with ankylosing spondylitis.

The CDR3 sequence: CSARDKGLVTEAFF. The CDR3 coding sequence is TGCAGTGCTAGAGATAAGGGATTGGTCACTGAAGCTTTCTTT. This chain connects TRBV20-1 to TRBJ1-1; D remains unclear. Trimming removed 0 bases from V and 4 bases from J, with 12 bases in between. In germline, CDR1 is DFQATT, CDR2 SNEGSKA (reference sequence). The CDR3 is made up of 14 amino acids.